This T cell receptor (beta chain) was profiled in a study of blood T cell repertoires in COVID-19. Whole-study context: There were acute and convalescent COVID-19 samples, and they came from the United States, Italy and Spain. The cDNA or gDNA used as material had been derived from T cells, B-cell-depleted T cells, or PBMCs.

Per the study methods: Cell counts per sample came from amplifying reference gene primers. TCRdb keeps only in-frame clones here, not all; method: immunoSEQ multiplex PCR. The DNA gave D and trimming, while V, J and clone size come from that table. The sample comprises around 140,000 clones, 65% to 85% of which are singletons, and around 2.1% rests with the top ten. The sequence derives from a woman aged 55-70 years with acute or convalescent COVID-19. Sample: peripheral blood.

The CDR3 region is CASSPSGTSYEQYF. As DNA, the CDR3 is TGCGCCAGCAGCCCTAGCGGGACGTCCTACGAGCAGTACTTC. V usage is TRBV5-1 and J usage is TRBJ2-7; the match to TRBD2 covers 9 bases. This CDR3 has 14 amino acids. The germline CDR1 and CDR2 sequences are SGHRS and YFSETQ. V was clipped by 4 bases and J by 1 base; unmatched bases: 3.